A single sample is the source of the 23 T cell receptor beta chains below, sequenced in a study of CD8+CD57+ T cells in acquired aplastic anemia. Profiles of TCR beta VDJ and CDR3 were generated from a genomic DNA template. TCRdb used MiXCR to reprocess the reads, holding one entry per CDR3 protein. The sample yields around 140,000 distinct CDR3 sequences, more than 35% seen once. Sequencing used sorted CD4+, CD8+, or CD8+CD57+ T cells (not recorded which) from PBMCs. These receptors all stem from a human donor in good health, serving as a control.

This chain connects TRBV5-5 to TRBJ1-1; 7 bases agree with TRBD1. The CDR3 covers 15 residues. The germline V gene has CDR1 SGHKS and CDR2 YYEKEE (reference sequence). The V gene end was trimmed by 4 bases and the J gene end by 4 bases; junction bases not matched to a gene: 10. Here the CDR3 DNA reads TGTGCCAGCAGCCCGACAGGGATTTCGGCCACTGAAGCTTTCTTT. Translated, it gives CASSPTGISATEAFF.

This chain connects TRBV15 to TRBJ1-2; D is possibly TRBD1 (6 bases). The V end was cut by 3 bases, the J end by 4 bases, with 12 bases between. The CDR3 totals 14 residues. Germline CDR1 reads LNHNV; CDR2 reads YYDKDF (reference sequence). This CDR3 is CATSSLGGTYGYTF. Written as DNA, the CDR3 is TGTGCCACCAGCAGCTTGGGGGGCACCTATGGCTACACCTTC.

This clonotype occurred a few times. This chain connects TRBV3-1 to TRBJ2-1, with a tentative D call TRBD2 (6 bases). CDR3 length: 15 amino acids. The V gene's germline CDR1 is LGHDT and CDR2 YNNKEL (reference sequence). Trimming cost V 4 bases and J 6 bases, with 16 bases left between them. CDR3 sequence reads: CASSPDGGSSNEQFF. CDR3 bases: TGTGCCAGCAGCCCAGACGGGGGAAGTAGCAATGAGCAGTTCTTC.

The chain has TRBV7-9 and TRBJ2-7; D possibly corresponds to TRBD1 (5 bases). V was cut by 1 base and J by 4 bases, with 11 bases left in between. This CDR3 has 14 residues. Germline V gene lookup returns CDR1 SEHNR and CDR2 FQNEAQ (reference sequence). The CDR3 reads CASSLGPDRYEQYV. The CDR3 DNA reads TGTGCCAGCAGCTTAGGGCCCGACAGATACGAGCAGTACGTC.

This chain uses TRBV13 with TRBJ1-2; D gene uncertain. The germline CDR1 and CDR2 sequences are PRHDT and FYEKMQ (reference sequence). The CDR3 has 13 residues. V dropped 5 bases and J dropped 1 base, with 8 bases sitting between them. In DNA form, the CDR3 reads TGTGCCAGCAGCAGGAACTTTAACTATGGCTACACCTTC. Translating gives CASSRNFNYGYTF.

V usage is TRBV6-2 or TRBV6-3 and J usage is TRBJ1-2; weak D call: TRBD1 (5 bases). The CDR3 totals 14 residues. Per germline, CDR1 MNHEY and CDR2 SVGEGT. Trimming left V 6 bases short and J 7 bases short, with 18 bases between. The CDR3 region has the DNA TGTGCCAGCAGAAAACAATGGAGGGGCGGTGGCTACACCTTC. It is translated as CASRKQWRGGGYTF.

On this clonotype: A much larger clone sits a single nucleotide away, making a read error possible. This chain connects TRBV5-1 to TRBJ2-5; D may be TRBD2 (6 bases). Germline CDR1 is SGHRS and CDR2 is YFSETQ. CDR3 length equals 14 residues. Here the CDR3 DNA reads TGCGCCAGCAGCTTAGGCGGGAAGTACAATGAGCAGTGCTTC. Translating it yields CASSLGGKYNEQCF.

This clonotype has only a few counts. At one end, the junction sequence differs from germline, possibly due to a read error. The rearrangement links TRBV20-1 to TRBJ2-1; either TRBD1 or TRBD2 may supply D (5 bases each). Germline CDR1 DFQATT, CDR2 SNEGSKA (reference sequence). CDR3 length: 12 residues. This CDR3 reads CTWGNAYNEQFF. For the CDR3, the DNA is TGTACGTGGGGGAATGCCTACAATGAGCAGTTCTTC.

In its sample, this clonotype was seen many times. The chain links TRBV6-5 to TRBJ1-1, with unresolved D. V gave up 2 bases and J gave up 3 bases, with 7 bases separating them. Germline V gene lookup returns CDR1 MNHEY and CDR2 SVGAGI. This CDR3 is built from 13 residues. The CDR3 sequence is CASSYEWDTEAFF. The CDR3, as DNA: TGTGCCAGCAGTTACGAGTGGGACACTGAAGCTTTCTTT.

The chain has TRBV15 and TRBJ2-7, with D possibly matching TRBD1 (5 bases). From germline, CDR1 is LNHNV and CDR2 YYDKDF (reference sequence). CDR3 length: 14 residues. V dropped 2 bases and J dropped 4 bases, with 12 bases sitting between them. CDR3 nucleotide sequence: TGTGCCACCAGCAGACAGGGTGGAAGTTACGAGCAGTACTTC. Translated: CATSRQGGSYEQYF. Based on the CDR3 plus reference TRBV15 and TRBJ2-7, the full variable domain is DAMVIQNPRYQVTQFGKPVTLSCSQTLNHNVMYWYQQKSSQAPKLLFHYYDKDFNNEADTPDNFQSRRPNTSFCFLDIRSPGLGDTAMYLCATSRQGGSYEQYFGPGTRLTVT.

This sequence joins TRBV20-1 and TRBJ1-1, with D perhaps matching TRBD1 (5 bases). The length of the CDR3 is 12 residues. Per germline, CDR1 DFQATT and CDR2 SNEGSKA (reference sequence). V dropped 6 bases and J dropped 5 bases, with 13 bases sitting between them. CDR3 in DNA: TGCAGTGCACCTCTGGGGGGGACTGAAGCTTTCTTT. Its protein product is CSAPLGGTEAFF.

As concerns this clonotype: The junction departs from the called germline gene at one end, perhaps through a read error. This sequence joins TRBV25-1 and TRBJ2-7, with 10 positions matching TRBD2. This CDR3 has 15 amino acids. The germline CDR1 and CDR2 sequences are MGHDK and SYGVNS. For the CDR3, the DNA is TGTGCCAGCAGCCAAGTGCCTAGCGGGAGTTACGGGCAGTACTTC. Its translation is CASSQVPSGSYGQYF.

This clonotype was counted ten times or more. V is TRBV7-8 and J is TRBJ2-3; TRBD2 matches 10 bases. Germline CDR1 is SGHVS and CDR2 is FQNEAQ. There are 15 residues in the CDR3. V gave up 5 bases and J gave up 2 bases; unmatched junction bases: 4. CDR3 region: CASSHGLAVTDTQYF. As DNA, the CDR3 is TGTGCCAGCAGCCATGGACTAGCGGTCACAGATACGCAGTATTTT.

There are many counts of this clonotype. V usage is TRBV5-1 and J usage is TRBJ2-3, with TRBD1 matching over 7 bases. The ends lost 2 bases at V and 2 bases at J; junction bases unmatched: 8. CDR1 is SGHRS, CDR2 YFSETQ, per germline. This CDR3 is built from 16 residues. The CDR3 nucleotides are TGCGCCAGCAGCTTCGCAACGGGGACAGCCACAGATACGCAGTATTTT. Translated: CASSFATGTATDTQYF.

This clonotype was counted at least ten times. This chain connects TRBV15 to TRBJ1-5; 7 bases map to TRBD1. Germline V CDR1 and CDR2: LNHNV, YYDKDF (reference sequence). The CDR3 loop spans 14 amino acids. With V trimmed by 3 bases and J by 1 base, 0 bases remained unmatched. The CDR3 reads CATSRGQSNQPQHF. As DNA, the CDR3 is TGTGCCACCAGCAGGGGACAGAGCAATCAGCCCCAGCATTTT.

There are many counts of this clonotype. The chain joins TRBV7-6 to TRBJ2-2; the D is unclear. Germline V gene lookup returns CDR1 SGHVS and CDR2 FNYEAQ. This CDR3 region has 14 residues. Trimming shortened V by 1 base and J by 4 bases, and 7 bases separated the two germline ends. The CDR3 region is CASSLGALTGELFF. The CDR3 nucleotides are TGTGCCAGCAGCTTAGGGGCTCTCACCGGGGAGCTGTTTTTT.

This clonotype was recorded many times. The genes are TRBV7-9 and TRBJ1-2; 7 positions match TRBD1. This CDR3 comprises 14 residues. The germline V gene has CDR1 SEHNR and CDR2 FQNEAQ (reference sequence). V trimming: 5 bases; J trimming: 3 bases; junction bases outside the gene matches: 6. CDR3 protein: CASSRRQGDYGYTF. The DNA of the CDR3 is TGTGCCAGCAGCAGAAGACAGGGCGACTATGGCTACACCTTC.

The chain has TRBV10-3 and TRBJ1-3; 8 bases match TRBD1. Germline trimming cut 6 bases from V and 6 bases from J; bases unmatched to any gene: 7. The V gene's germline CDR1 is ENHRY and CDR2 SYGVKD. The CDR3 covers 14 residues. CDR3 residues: CAIRTDRGENTIYF. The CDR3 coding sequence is TGTGCCATCAGAACCGACAGGGGAGAAAACACCATATATTTT.

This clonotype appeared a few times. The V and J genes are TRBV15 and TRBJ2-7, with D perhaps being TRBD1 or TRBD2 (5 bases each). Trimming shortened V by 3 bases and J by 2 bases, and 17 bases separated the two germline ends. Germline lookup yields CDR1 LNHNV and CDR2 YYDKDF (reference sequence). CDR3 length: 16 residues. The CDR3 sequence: CATSSPGRDLAYEQYF. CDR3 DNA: TGTGCCACCAGCAGCCCGGGACGGGACCTGGCCTACGAGCAGTACTTC.

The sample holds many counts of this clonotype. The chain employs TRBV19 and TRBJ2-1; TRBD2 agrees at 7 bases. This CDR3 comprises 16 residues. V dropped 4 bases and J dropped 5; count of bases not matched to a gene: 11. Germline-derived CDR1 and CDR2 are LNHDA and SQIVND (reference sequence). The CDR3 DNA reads TGTGCCAGTAGTAAACTAGGGCGGGAGTCAAACAATGAGCAGTTCTTC. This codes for CASSKLGRESNNEQFF.

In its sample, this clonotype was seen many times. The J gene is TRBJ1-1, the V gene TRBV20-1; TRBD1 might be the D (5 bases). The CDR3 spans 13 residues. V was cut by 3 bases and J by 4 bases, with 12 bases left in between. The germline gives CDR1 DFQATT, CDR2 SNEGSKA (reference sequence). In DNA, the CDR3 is TGCAGTGCTAGGCGGGGAGGGGTCACTGAAGCTTTCTTT. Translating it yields CSARRGGVTEAFF.

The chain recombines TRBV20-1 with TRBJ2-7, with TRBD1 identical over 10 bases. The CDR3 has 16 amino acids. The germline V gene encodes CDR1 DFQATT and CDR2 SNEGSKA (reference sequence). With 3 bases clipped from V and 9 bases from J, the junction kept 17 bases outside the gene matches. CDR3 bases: TGCAGTGCTAGTGGTGTGACAGGGGGCGAACCCTTGGTGCAGTACTTC. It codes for CSASGVTGGEPLVQYF.

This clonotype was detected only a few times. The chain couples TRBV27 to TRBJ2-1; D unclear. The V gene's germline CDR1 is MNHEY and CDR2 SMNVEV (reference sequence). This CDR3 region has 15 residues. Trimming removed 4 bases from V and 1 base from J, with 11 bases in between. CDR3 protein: CASSSTFRSYNEQFF. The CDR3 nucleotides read TGTGCCAGCAGTTCCACTTTTAGGTCCTACAATGAGCAGTTCTTC.